One and the same sample provided the 14 T cell receptor beta chains below, sequenced in a study of blood T cell repertoires in COVID-19. Libraries were prepared by immunoSEQ multiplex PCR; TCRdb keeps only in-frame clonotypes and omits some of them. The data hold 80,000 or so clones, with approximately 89% observed a single time. Sequences were obtained from peripheral blood. The source is an older woman with acute or convalescent COVID-19.

The table lists this clone with a count of one. This chain connects TRBV3-1 (or the pseudogene TRBV3-2) to TRBJ1-5; a possible D gene is TRBD1 (6 bases). The CDR3 runs to 15 residues. Germline assignment: CDR1 LGHDT and CDR2 YNNKEL (reference sequence). Trimming shortened V by 0 bases and J by 9 bases, and 15 bases separated the two germline ends. The CDR3 coding sequence is TGTGCCAGCAGCCAAGACGTGGGGGCCCGATGGCCCCAGCATTTT. Amino acids: CASSQDVGARWPQHF.

This chain links TRBV9 with TRBJ2-1; no clear D gene. The CDR3 length is 14 residues. Germline V gene sequence: CDR1 SGDLS, CDR2 YYNGEE. V was cut by 0 bases and J by 5 bases, with 9 bases left in between. The CDR3 nucleotides are TGTGCCAGCAGCGTAGTATCCTCTAACAATGAGCAGTTCTTC. Protein product: CASSVVSSNNEQFF.

The rearrangement joins TRBV28 to TRBJ2-3, with 7 positions matching TRBD2. There are 17 residues in the CDR3. J was trimmed by 4 bases and V by 6 bases; bases with no gene match: 16. The V gene's germline CDR1 is MDHEN and CDR2 SYDVKM. The CDR3 region has the DNA TGTGCCAGCAGCCACGATATATGGGGGAGGGTAGCAGATACGCAGTATTTT. Translated: CASSHDIWGRVADTQYF.

The chain has TRBV28 and TRBJ1-4; 9 bases align to TRBD1. From germline, CDR1 is MDHEN and CDR2 SYDVKM. With 5 bases clipped from V and 7 bases from J, the junction kept 8 bases outside the gene matches. The CDR3 runs 15 residues. The CDR3 loop is CASSPPTGGFEKLFF. CDR3 in DNA: TGTGCCAGCAGTCCCCCGACAGGGGGATTTGAAAAACTGTTTTTT.

The chain has TRBV28 and TRBJ1-4, with D possibly being TRBD1 (5 bases). CDR1 and CDR2 from the germline V gene are MDHEN and SYDVKM. Trimming pared 5 bases from V and 2 bases from J, leaving 9 bases between. The CDR3 is made up of 14 amino acids. The CDR3 region is CASSGAVTNEKLFF. CDR3 bases: TGTGCCAGCAGTGGGGCGGTTACTAATGAAAAACTGTTTTTT.

V usage is TRBV6-2 or TRBV6-3 and J usage is TRBJ2-5, with D unresolved. The CDR3 has 12 amino acids. The germline V and J ends were trimmed by 6 bases and 2 bases, with 7 bases remaining between them. The germline V gene has CDR1 MNHEY and CDR2 SVGEGT. CDR3 DNA: TGTGCCAGCAGCCGTATACAAGAGACCCAGTACTTC. The encoded protein is CASSRIQETQYF.

The V gene is TRBV18, the J gene TRBJ2-2; TRBD2 aligns across 10 bases. The CDR3 has 14 amino acids. V lost 6 bases, J lost 4 bases, and 2 bases stayed unmatched. Germline CDR1 reads KGHSH; CDR2 reads LQKENI. The CDR3 coding sequence is TGTGCCAGCTCTCGACTAGCGGGCACCGGGGAGCTGTTTTTT. It encodes CASSRLAGTGELFF.

The V and J genes are TRBV6-5 and TRBJ2-7, with 9 bases identical to TRBD1. The CDR3 spans 15 residues. The germline V gene has CDR1 MNHEY and CDR2 SVGAGI. V lost 5 bases to trimming and J lost 5 bases; unmatched junction nucleotides: 10. The CDR3 loop reads CASSKTGTGLDEQYF. Written as DNA, the CDR3 is TGTGCCAGCAGTAAAACCGGGACAGGGCTTGACGAGCAGTACTTC.

V is TRBV30 and J is TRBJ2-7; D is undetermined. The CDR3 sequence is 11 residues long. V lost 0 bases, J lost 4 bases, and 4 bases lay in between. Per the germline V gene, CDR1 is GTSNPN and CDR2 is SVGIG (reference sequence). DNA of the CDR3: TGTGCCTGGAGTGTGCGGTACGAGCAGTACTTC. Protein product: CAWSVRYEQYF.

The chain links TRBV28 to TRBJ2-2; D is perhaps TRBD1 (5 bases). CDR3 length: 15 amino acids. CDR1 and CDR2 from the germline V gene are MDHEN and SYDVKM. Trimming took off 3 bases at V and 5 bases at J, with 13 bases between the two ends. CDR3 region: CASSFNKGRTGELFF. The CDR3 coding sequence is TGTGCCAGCAGTTTTAATAAGGGGCGAACCGGGGAGCTGTTTTTT.

V gene TRBV5-1 combines with J gene TRBJ2-1, with 9 bases lining up with TRBD1. The CDR3 sequence is 15 residues long. V was pared by 4 bases and J by 8 bases, with 10 bases of the junction left unmatched. Germline V CDR1 and CDR2: SGHRS, YFSETQ. CDR3 sequence: CASSDGQGYSDEQFF. In DNA, the CDR3 is TGCGCCAGCAGCGATGGACAGGGGTATTCGGATGAGCAGTTCTTC.

The genes are TRBV12-1 and TRBJ1-3. TRBV12-1 is assigned pseudogene status. This CDR3 region has 14 residues. The CDR3 nucleotides are TGTGCCAGGCCCGTGGGACTCTCTGGAAACACCATATATTTT. Amino acids: CARPVGLSGNTIYF.

The chain employs TRBV3-1 (or the pseudogene TRBV3-2) and TRBJ2-1, with 7 bases fitting TRBD1. Germline V gene sequence: CDR1 LGHDT, CDR2 YNNKEL (reference sequence). The CDR3 runs 18 residues. V shed 1 base and J 0 bases; nucleotides not matched to a gene: 9. The CDR3 region is CASSQGRRQGSSYNEQFF. CDR3 sequence (DNA): TGTGCCAGCAGCCAAGGCCGTCGACAGGGCAGCTCCTACAATGAGCAGTTCTTC.

This rearrangement joins TRBV9 to TRBJ2-2, with 9 nucleotides matching TRBD2. The CDR3 consists of 15 residues. Germline trimming cut 0 bases from V and 7 bases from J; bases unmatched to any gene: 4. In germline, CDR1 is SGDLS, CDR2 YYNGEE. CDR3 loop: CASSVEAGGVGELFF. The CDR3 nucleotides are TGTGCCAGCAGCGTAGAGGCGGGAGGGGTCGGGGAGCTGTTTTTT.